This T cell receptor (beta chain) was identified during a study of cytomegalovirus exposure and HLA in healthy donors (dated by TCRdb to 2017 to 2019). A note on the overall study: An earlier analysis of roughly 570 of the donors reported under 300 Gb of sequence data and around 110 million unique TCR beta sequences obtained from 180 million or so T cells. An early release covering roughly 640 HLA-typed donors comprised approximately 290 gigabases of sequencing data and roughly 85 million unique TCR sequences. Among the roughly 390 genotyped donors, around 81% belonged to the genetic ancestry cluster associated with self-reported Caucasian donors. The study aimed to test whether cataloging public T cell receptors could reveal signatures of past pathogen exposure. Using immunosequencing, the study profiled T cell repertoires from 640 or so subjects and related those repertoires to cytomegalovirus serostatus. In addition to the first cohort of around 670 subjects, a separate validation cohort of approximately 130 different subjects was used. To predict cytomegalovirus infection status, the study brought together high-throughput TCR immunosequencing, statistical association of individual TCRs with disease status, and machine learning. In a later analysis, previously published TCR beta repertoires from roughly 710 donors were re-analyzed and high-resolution HLA genotyping was added so that TCR occurrence patterns could be studied. In the later analysis, no new phenotypic data were used to find candidate immune exposures; instead, reliance was placed on TCR beta sequences and their occurrence across donors. In an earlier analysis of roughly 600 of the donors, high-throughput TCR beta sequencing was used to judge whether each TCR beta V gene segment behaved as functional or pseudogenic. Alongside the repertoire data, information on donor age, sex, ethnicity and CMV serostatus was compiled. A later genetic analysis took genome-wide SNP genotypes for about 65% of the 666 donors and used that subset as a discovery cohort. Every repertoire in the discovery cohort had been generated on one and the same sequencing platform. HLA typing included class I and class II loci at four-digit resolution. Typing coverage differed by locus: A, B, C, DRB1 and DQB1 were typed in roughly 629-640 donors, DQA1 in roughly 500, DPA1 in approximately 610, and DPB1 in 400 to 490. Because of strong linkage in the cohort, 4 to 6 DR-DQ haplotypes were treated as single units for association and clustering. Across around 400 genotyped donors of the cohort, an average of roughly 200,000 unique TCR beta nucleotide sequences per donor were sequenced, and 15% to 20% of those sequences were non-productive. General conclusions and limits of the study: Because the 87-base-pair reads could not distinguish some IMGT-functional V segments, including TRBV6-2 and TRBV6-3, those segments were excluded. In a later analysis, several top co-occurrence clusters were reported to appear linked to parvovirus B19, influenza, CMV and Epstein-Barr virus. In a later analysis, over 15,000 TCR beta sequences were associated with specific HLA alleles at a false discovery rate of 0.05. CMV serostatus was the only immune exposure information available for the cohort. When HLA alleles, especially DR and DQ, strongly co-occurred, TCR associations were difficult to assign to individual alleles. Some 16 rarely observed V segments, including chromosome 9 orphons, were excluded from the earlier analysis of several hundred of the donors because counts were too low. Linkage disequilibrium might explain the correlated functional status among segregating V segments, but an unknown experimental factor could not be ruled out. Compared with the roughly 600-donor mean, donors in an Asian-associated ancestry cluster had fewer N-insertions in productive TCRs, according to a later genetic analysis. Most CMV-associated TCR beta chains appeared to be HLA-restricted in a later analysis, and the HLA associations seemed to be driven largely by CMV exposure. According to the authors, the approach could potentially be generalized to other disease states and immunological phenotypes. In this cohort, only TCR beta chains were sequenced, and detectable features were limited by the absence of alpha or paired-chain data. The classifier was reported to diagnose cytomegalovirus status with high specificity and sensitivity in both the original and validation cohorts. The sequencing pipeline was judged likely to have produced a cluster of highly shared sequence variants as a technical artifact. In an earlier analysis of 587 of the donors, most TCR beta V segments appeared in productive rearrangements about 87% or about 30% of the time, broadly matching IMGT annotations. The study gave a list of under 200 TCR beta chains associated with cytomegalovirus. In vitro tests confirmed that a few of the cytomegalovirus-associated TCR beta chains recognize cytomegalovirus antigens. Roughly uniform sequencing depth across donors was assumed in presence/absence analyses, although this assumption may not hold. V-gene and J-gene trimming of TCR beta chains was associated with a missense DCLRE1C variant in a later genetic analysis, and the association was replicated in an independent cohort. A further reported finding was that TCR beta sequences accurately predicted the HLA-A and HLA-B alleles for most subjects in the first cohort. In a later analysis, the rate of TCR association differed among HLA loci, with DRB1 alleles having the most associated TCRs and HLA-C alleles having the fewest. Because some donors lacked HLA typing at each locus, the association tests relied only on the typed subset. While some public TCRs were present in many individuals, most TCR sequences turned up only very rarely across donors. In a later analysis, HLA-associated TCR beta chains showed more clonal expansion and lower generation probabilities than non-associated chains that were equally common.

The junction shows trimming of 6 bases on V and 13 bases on J, plus 18 bases between the germline ends. CDR1 and CDR2, looked up from the germline V gene, are SNHLY and FYNNEI. The CDR3 has 12 amino acids, counting the end cysteine and phenylalanine. Only the CDR3 DNA stays, 36 bases, in frame from base 1. For this clone: The specificity of this receptor is unknown. No much larger clone exists at a distance of one base, and base qualities are not known.

The library was generated by the immunoSEQ multiplex PCR assay. For the multiplex PCR, a mixture combining 60 forward primers for TCR Vbeta segments and 13 reverse primers for TCR Jbeta segments was used. The CDR3 region of rearranged TCR beta genes was amplified from genomic DNA by a multiplex PCR assay. The amplified TCR beta libraries were sequenced on the Illumina HiSeq System as 87-base-pair reads. Per the original workflow: A later analysis counted tens of millions of unique TCR beta chains across the 666 repertoires, and 9 million to 14 million of these chains were shared by at least two donors. To remove PCR and sequencing errors, raw reads were error-corrected and collapsed into unique sequences using a nearest-neighbor algorithm that merged closely related sequences. To assign V, D and J gene segments, CDR3 sequences were aligned to IMGT reference sequences. For a sequence to be retained, a match of at least six nucleotides was required to both a V gene segment and a J gene segment. Rearrangements were classified as productive when the CDR3 lacked stop codons and remained in frame with V and J, and all other rearrangements were classified as non-productive. CDR3 was defined by IMGT convention, running from the second conserved V-encoded cysteine to the conserved J-encoded phenylalanine. Sequences without an unambiguous match to a single V gene segment were excluded from the earlier analysis of several hundred of the donors. In an earlier analysis of some 590 of the donors, a V segment was called functional when productive rearrangements were above 56.7%, and segregating when the standard deviation between donors exceeded 5%. A statistical classification framework was built for diagnosing cytomegalovirus status from the catalog of TCR beta chain sequences. In a later analysis, TCR nucleotide sequences were compared against IMGT/GENE-DB human TR gene sequences so that V and J genes could be assigned. A later analysis assigned CDR3 sequences and most-parsimonious VDJ recombination scenarios with the TCRdist pipeline. A later analysis defined each TCR beta chain by its CDR3 amino acid sequence plus V-gene family, and excluded reads lacking a unique V-gene family. To address suspected cross-contamination and a sequencing artifact, a later analysis removed roughly 640 highly shared, low-generation-probability nucleotide sequences. In a later analysis, a clonal expansion index was calculated for each public chain from normalized within-repertoire ranks of inferred template counts. A later analysis computed generation probabilities with a VDJ recombination model fitted to out-of-frame rearrangements, and checked the results against IGoR. In a later analysis, TCR-TCR, TCR-HLA and TCR-CMV co-occurrence was scored with hypergeometric tests, and a repertoire-size bias correction was applied to TCR pairs. To estimate false discovery rates, a later analysis permuted the HLA or CMV assignments 20 times. In a later analysis, co-occurring TCRs were grouped with DBSCAN, and TCRdist sequence similarity was added when clustering was performed within HLA-allele-positive subsets. Repertoires with fewer than 30,000 or more than 120,000 public chains were left out of co-occurrence clustering, as were four to six repertoires with anomalous nucleotide sharing. Held by TCRdb, this immuneACCESS table contains in-frame sequences only and omits some clones. Under half of the omission traces to an unresolved V gene where checked; the cause of the rest is unknown. The V and J calls and clone size are taken from that table; D and trimming were inferred from the DNA. Across this sample there are about 100,000 clones, with 75% to 90% seen only once. The ten largest clones represent about 3.7% of the sample.

The cohort comprised some 680 healthy bone marrow donors. At the time of sampling, all cohort members were nominally healthy, though unrecorded immune exposures were likely present. The donor was CMV seronegative and belonged to the group of over 300 seronegative cohort members. A peripheral blood sample was provided by each donor, and peripheral blood mononuclear cells were used for TCR beta sequencing. The Qiagen DNeasy Blood Extraction Kit was used to extract genomic DNA from the blood cell samples. The V and J segments used are TRBV2 and TRBJ1-2; TRBD1 is a weak D gene call, 5 bases matching. The TCR comes from a young man in good health and CMV-seronegative. The source material was PBMCs. The CDR3 region: CASRDGDLRGTF. The sequence in DNA is TGTGCCAGCAGGGACGGGGACTTAAGAGGCACCTTC.